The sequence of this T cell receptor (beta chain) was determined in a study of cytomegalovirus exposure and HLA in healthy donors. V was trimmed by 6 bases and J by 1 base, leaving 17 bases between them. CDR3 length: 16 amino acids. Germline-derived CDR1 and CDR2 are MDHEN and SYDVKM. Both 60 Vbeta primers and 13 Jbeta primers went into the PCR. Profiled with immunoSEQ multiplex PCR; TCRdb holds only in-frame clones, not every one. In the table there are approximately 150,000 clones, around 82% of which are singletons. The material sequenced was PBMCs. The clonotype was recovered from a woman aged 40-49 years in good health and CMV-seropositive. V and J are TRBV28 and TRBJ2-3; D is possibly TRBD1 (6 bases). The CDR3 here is CASSSPWGHRTDTQYF. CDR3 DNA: TGTGCCAGCAGCTCCCCATGGGGACACCGCACAGATACGCAGTATTTT.